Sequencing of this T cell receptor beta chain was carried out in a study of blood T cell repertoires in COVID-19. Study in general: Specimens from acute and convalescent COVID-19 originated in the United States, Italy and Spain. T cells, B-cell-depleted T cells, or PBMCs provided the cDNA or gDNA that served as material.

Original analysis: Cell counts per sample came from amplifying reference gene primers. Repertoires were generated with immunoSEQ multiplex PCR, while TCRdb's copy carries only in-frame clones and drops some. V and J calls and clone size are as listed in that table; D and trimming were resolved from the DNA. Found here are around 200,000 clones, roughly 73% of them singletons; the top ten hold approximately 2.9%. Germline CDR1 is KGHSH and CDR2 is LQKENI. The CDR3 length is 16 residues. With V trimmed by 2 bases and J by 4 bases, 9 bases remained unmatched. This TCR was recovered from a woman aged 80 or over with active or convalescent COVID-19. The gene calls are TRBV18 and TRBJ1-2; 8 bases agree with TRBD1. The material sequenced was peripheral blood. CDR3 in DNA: TGTGCCAGCTCACCAGAACGGGCAGGGGGCCGCTATGGCTACACCTTC. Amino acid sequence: CASSPERAGGRYGYTF.